These T cell receptor beta chains were read from a single sample in a study of identical twins. A single record per CDR3 protein comes from TCRdb applying MiXCR to the 5' RACE reads. The sample consists of about 220,000 distinct CDR3 sequences, 7.5% of them appearing once. This sample also appeared in a second study, on yellow fever vaccine responses in identical twins.

Material: memory (CD45RO+) T cells sorted from blood. The source is a woman between 18 and 29 years old in good health. Both conserved end residues are part of each CDR3. The order of the fields is V gene, J gene, clone size, D gene, CDR3 DNA, CDR3 protein. The D gene is left open where the match is weak. Size values are once, few and many counts, or a class for expanded clones, and some rows have none.

TRBV27	TRBJ2-3	.	TRBD2	TGTGCCAGCAGTTGGTTCAGGGCGGGGGGGCATGGAGATACGCAGTATTTT	CASSWFRAGGHGDTQYF
TRBV3-1	TRBJ2-3	.	.	TGTGCCAGCAGCCCTCTGTTTTCGTATTTT	CASSPLFSYF
TRBV6-2/TRBV6-3	TRBJ1-1	few	.	TGTGCCAGCAGTTACTCTACAGATTACACTGAAGCTTTCTTT	CASSYSTDYTEAFF
TRBV7-2	TRBJ2-7	few	.	TGTGCCAGCACCTCGGCTGTTTACGAGCAGTACTTC	CASTSAVYEQYF
TRBV29-1	TRBJ1-2	many	.	TGCAGTGCATCCGCGTCTAACTATGGCTACACCTTC	CSASASNYGYTF
TRBV3-1	TRBJ1-1	.	.	TGTGCCAGCAGCCAAGGGGATGGAACTGAAGCTTTCTTT	CASSQGDGTEAFF
TRBV20-1	TRBJ2-5	few	.	TGCAGTGCTTCCCCCCTTACTAGTGGGGAGACCCAGTACTTC	CSASPLTSGETQYF
TRBV3-1	TRBJ1-1	.	.	TGTGCCAGCACTTCCGGGACATTGAACACTGAAGCTTTCTTT	CASTSGTLNTEAFF
TRBV18	TRBJ2-1	.	TRBD2	TGTGCCAGCTCACCACCCCATACGGGAGGTTACAATGAGCAGTTCTTC	CASSPPHTGGYNEQFF
TRBV28	TRBJ2-6	.	TRBD2	TGTGCCAGCAGTTTACGGTGGGGAGGGTCCGGGGCCAACGTCCTGACTTTC	CASSLRWGGSGANVLTF
TRBV12-3/TRBV12-4	TRBJ2-1	many	TRBD2	TGTGCCAGCAGTTCGTTGGGACTAGCGGGCGGGGAGCAGTTCTTC	CASSSLGLAGGEQFF
TRBV5-1	TRBJ1-1	few	TRBD1	TGCGCCAGCAGCTTGGGTCGACAGGGGGCGACGAACACTGAAGCTTTCTTT	CASSLGRQGATNTEAFF
TRBV5-1	TRBJ2-1	few	TRBD1	TGCGCCAGCAGGGACAGGGAGGACTACAATGAGCAGTTCTTC	CASRDREDYNEQFF
TRBV9	TRBJ2-1	few	.	TGTGCCAGCAGCGTAGACGTGGGTGAGCAGTTCTTC	CASSVDVGEQFF
TRBV28	TRBJ1-2	few	TRBD1	TGTGCCAGCAGTTTATTCGGACAGGGAAGCGGCTACACCTTC	CASSLFGQGSGYTF
TRBV5-6	TRBJ2-7	few	.	TGTGCCAGCAGCATTCAAGGGACACAAGGCTACGAGCAGTACTTC	CASSIQGTQGYEQYF
TRBV12-3/TRBV12-4	TRBJ1-6	many	.	TGTGCCAGCAGTCAAACGTTACCAAAAACAGGGAGCTCCTATAATTCACCCCTCCACTTT	CASSQTLPKTGSSYNSPLHF
TRBV5-6	TRBJ1-6	.	TRBD1	TGTGCCAGCAGCGGTACAGGGGCGAATTCACCCCTCCACTTT	CASSGTGANSPLHF
TRBV7-2	TRBJ1-4	few	TRBD1	TGTGCCAGCAGCGCGGACAGGGTAACTAATGAAAAACTGTTTTTT	CASSADRVTNEKLFF
TRBV5-1	TRBJ2-3	many	TRBD2	TGCGCCAGCAGCTCGGGACTAGCGGGGGACAAGACGTATTTT	CASSSGLAGDKTYF
TRBV20-1	TRBJ2-1	many	TRBD2	TGCAGTGCTGAGGGAGCGGGAGAGATCGATGAGCAGTTCTTC	CSAEGAGEIDEQFF
TRBV3-1	TRBJ2-1	many	.	TGTGCCAGCAGCGGTGGGCGGACATACAATGAGCAGTTCTTC	CASSGGRTYNEQFF
TRBV7-3	TRBJ2-3	.	TRBD2	TGTGCCAGCAGCCCAGCGGGGGGCCCGAAGCAGTATTTT	CASSPAGGPKQYF
TRBV11-2	TRBJ2-5	few	TRBD2	TGTGCCAGGAGCGGGACTAGCGGGGAAGAGACCCAGTACTTC	CARSGTSGEETQYF
TRBV19	TRBJ2-1	.	.	TGTGCCAGTAGTACCCCAGGGGAAAATACCTACAATGAGCAGTTCTTC	CASSTPGENTYNEQFF
TRBV11-3	TRBJ2-3	.	.	TGTGCCAGCAGCTTTGGGAGCGGGAGCACAGATACGCAGTATTTT	CASSFGSGSTDTQYF
TRBV5-1	TRBJ1-2	.	TRBD1	TGCGCCAGCAGCATTGGACAGGTTGATGGCTACACCTTC	CASSIGQVDGYTF
TRBV28	TRBJ2-1	few	TRBD2	TGTGCCAGCAGTTTATACTCGGGGCTAGCGGGATTCTACAATGAGCAGTTCTTC	CASSLYSGLAGFYNEQFF
TRBV5-1	TRBJ2-7	.	TRBD1	TGCGCCAGCAGCTTGGGCGGGACAGGGTTCTACGAGCAGTACTTC	CASSLGGTGFYEQYF
TRBV6-2/TRBV6-3	TRBJ2-1	many	.	TGTGCCAGCAGTGTAAAACAGGAGCAGTTCTTC	CASSVKQEQFF
TRBV7-2	TRBJ2-7	few	TRBD1	TGTGCCAGCAGCTTAGCCGGGACAGGGGGCTTCGAGCAGTACTTC	CASSLAGTGGFEQYF
TRBV7-9	TRBJ1-6	many	.	TGTGCCAGCAGCTTAGTGCTTGGCTCCTATAATTCACCCCTCCACTTT	CASSLVLGSYNSPLHF
TRBV7-2	TRBJ1-1	.	.	TGTGCCAGCAGCTTAGTTCCGGGGCTGACTGAAGCTTTCTTT	CASSLVPGLTEAFF
TRBV6-1	TRBJ2-2	.	TRBD2	TGTGCCAGCAGTGAAACCCGCGGGGGTGGCACCGGGGAGCTGTTTTTT	CASSETRGGGTGELFF
TRBV29-1	TRBJ1-1	many	TRBD1	TGCAGCGTAAGGACAGGCGGGGTGAACACTGAAGCTTTCTTT	CSVRTGGVNTEAFF
TRBV18	TRBJ1-1	many	.	TGTGCCAGCTCACCAGGGTCGGGGACTGAAGCTTTCTTT	CASSPGSGTEAFF
TRBV28	TRBJ2-3	many	.	TGTGCCAGCAGTCCACCGGGACTCGATACGCAGTATTTT	CASSPPGLDTQYF
TRBV5-6	TRBJ1-3	many	.	TGTGCCAGCAGCCGGGACAACTCTGGAAACACCATATATTTT	CASSRDNSGNTIYF
TRBV7-6	TRBJ2-3	few	TRBD2	TGTGCCAGCAGTGGCGGGAGGGACACAGATACGCAGTATTTT	CASSGGRDTDTQYF
TRBV6-1	TRBJ1-6	.	.	TGTGCCACCTTGGGGGCAGGGTTGTGGGGATCACCCCTCCACTTT	CATLGAGLWGSPLHF
TRBV11-2	TRBJ2-1	.	TRBD2	TGTGCCAGCAGCTTATGGGGTAGCGGGACATACAATGAGCAGTTCTTC	CASSLWGSGTYNEQFF
TRBV4-2	TRBJ2-1	.	.	TGTGCCAGCAGCCAAGATCCGGGATTGGGTGAGCAGTTCTTC	CASSQDPGLGEQFF
TRBV4-3	TRBJ1-5	many	.	TGCGCCAGCAGCCAGGAATATAGCAATCAGCCCCAGCATTTT	CASSQEYSNQPQHF
TRBV6-4	TRBJ2-2	.	TRBD2	TGTGCCAGCAGTGCCCTAGCGGGGGGGCCGATCGGGGAGCTGTTTTTT	CASSALAGGPIGELFF
TRBV12-3/TRBV12-4	TRBJ1-5	.	.	TGTGCCAGCAGTTTAGCGCTAGGGCAGGGGAGTCAGCCCCAGCATTTT	CASSLALGQGSQPQHF
TRBV5-1	TRBJ1-2	few	.	TGCGCCAGCAGCTTGGACACGGGTCGGGGAGGCTACACCTTC	CASSLDTGRGGYTF
TRBV19	TRBJ2-3	few	.	TGTGCCAGCCAAAGGACCCCTAGCACAGATACGCAGTATTTT	CASQRTPSTDTQYF
TRBV4-2	TRBJ2-3	.	TRBD2	TGTGCCAGCCGTTTGGGGGGGGCAGATACGCAGTATTTT	CASRLGGADTQYF
TRBV5-6	TRBJ2-2	few	.	TGTGCCAGCAGCCCCAGGAGGAGGAACGGGGAGCTGTTTTTT	CASSPRRRNGELFF
TRBV5-1	TRBJ2-5	few	TRBD1	TGCGCCAGCAGCTTGGGCCCGGGACAGGGCCAGGGGGAGACCCAGTACTTC	CASSLGPGQGQGETQYF
TRBV21-1	TRBJ2-7	.	.	TGTGCCAGCAGCAACCTAGACTCCGAGCAGTACTTC	CASSNLDSEQYF
TRBV5-1	TRBJ1-1	many	TRBD1	TGCGCCAGCAGCTTGGCTTTAAGACAGGGTGGTGGCACTGAAGCTTTCTTT	CASSLALRQGGGTEAFF
TRBV5-1	TRBJ2-1	few	.	TGCGCCAGCAAAGGTTTGGCAGGGGGGTACAATGAGCAGTTCTTC	CASKGLAGGYNEQFF
TRBV5-1	TRBJ2-5	many	.	TGCGCCAGCAGCTTGGGGTACGAGACCCAGTACTTC	CASSLGYETQYF